This T cell receptor beta chain was captured in a study of T-cell reconstitution after alpha-beta-depleted transplantation in children. This clonotype was observed a few times. Researchers prepared the TCRbeta library using unique molecular identifiers, the study reports. TCRdb used MiXCR to reprocess the PCR reads, holding one entry per CDR3 protein. This repertoire shows 200,000 to 250,000 distinct CDR3 sequences, about 9.2% found once; its top ten account for less than 8%. This material consisted of PBMCs from the stem cell graft donor, taken from the stem cell graft. The TCR was taken from a human donor who donated a stem cell graft to a child with acute lymphoblastic leukemia.

The CDR3, as DNA: TGTGCCAGCAGCACGACTAGCGGGGCCGTCGTAGCAGATACGCAGTATTTT. Translated, it gives CASSTTSGAVVADTQYF. This rearrangement joins TRBV9 to TRBJ2-3; 11 bases fit TRBD2. V shed 4 bases and J 4 bases; nucleotides not matched to a gene: 11. This CDR3 contains 17 residues. The germline gives CDR1 SGDLS, CDR2 YYNGEE.